This passage covers 12 T cell receptor beta chains from one sample sequenced in a study of T cell responses to AZD1222 COVID-19 vaccine. Profiling relied on immunoSEQ multiplex PCR, and the TCRdb table lists in-frame clones only, not all of them. The sample includes around 110,000 clones, just under 95% seen only once; the top ten take under 3.5%. The sequencing used peripheral blood, collected on day 0 of AZD1222 vaccination. The receptors derive from an adult in good health.

The rearrangement joins TRBV4-1 to TRBJ1-6; 9 bases are a match to TRBD1. The trim removed 4 bases at V and 7 bases at J, leaving 5 bases unmatched. This CDR3 has 15 residues. The germline V gene encodes CDR1 MGHRA and CDR2 YSYEKL. The CDR3 loop is CASSPGQGRNSPLHF. CDR3 nucleotide sequence: TGCGCCAGCAGCCCGGGACAGGGAAGGAATTCACCCCTCCACTTT.

This sequence joins TRBV7-9 and TRBJ1-1, with 7 bases lining up with TRBD1. Per germline, CDR1 SEHNR and CDR2 FQNEAQ (reference sequence). CDR3 length: 17 amino acids. J was trimmed by 2 bases and V by 6 bases; bases with no gene match: 15. The CDR3 is CASSPRRPGQINTEAFF. Here the CDR3 DNA reads TGTGCCAGCAGTCCTAGACGACCGGGACAGATCAACACTGAAGCTTTCTTT. The full variable domain, with the rest looked up from reference TRBV7-9 and TRBJ1-1, is DTGVSQNPRHKITKRGQNVTFRCDPISEHNRLYWYRQTLGQGPEFLTYFQNEAQLEKSRLLSDRFSAERPKGSFSTLEIQRTEQGDSAMYLCASSPRRPGQINTEAFFGQGTRLTVV.

The chain links TRBV10-3 to TRBJ2-5; no clear D gene. The V end was cut by 0 bases, the J end by 8 bases, with 4 bases between. The germline gives CDR1 ENHRY, CDR2 SYGVKD. This CDR3 has 11 amino acids. The CDR3 DNA is TGTGCCATCAGTGAGTCACTAACCCAGTACTTC. Translated: CAISESLTQYF.

In its sample, this clone was seen once. This chain links TRBV10-3 with TRBJ1-4; no clear D. The germline gives CDR1 ENHRY, CDR2 SYGVKD. V was cut by 5 bases and J by 1 base, with 8 bases left in between. The CDR3 is 14 residues long. The CDR3 sequence: CAISPEGTNEKLFF. CDR3 in DNA: TGTGCCATCAGTCCTGAGGGAACTAATGAAAAACTGTTTTTT.

The J gene is TRBJ2-2, the V gene TRBV29-1, with 7 bases fitting TRBD2. The junction had 3 bases not matched to a gene; V was cut back by 5 bases and J by 0 bases. Germline-derived CDR1 and CDR2 are SQVTM and ANQGSEA. CDR3 length: 14 residues. The CDR3 bases are TGCAGCGTTACAGGACTAGCGAACACCGGGGAGCTGTTTTTT. This codes for CSVTGLANTGELFF.

The chain uses TRBV7-9 and TRBJ1-1; 7 bases map to TRBD1. CDR3 length equals 14 residues. In germline, CDR1 is SEHNR, CDR2 FQNEAQ (reference sequence). The V segment lost 5 bases and the J segment 11 bases; nucleotides outside the gene matches: 14. CDR3 sequence (DNA): TGTGCCAGCAGCCCGGGCGCAGGGGGAAGGTATGCTTTCTTT. Translating it yields CASSPGAGGRYAFF.

This chain uses TRBV29-1 with TRBJ1-6; no definite D call. The CDR3 has 11 amino acids. The germline CDR1 and CDR2 sequences are SQVTM and ANQGSEA. V was pared by 8 bases and J by 10 bases, with 12 bases between. The CDR3 nucleotides read TGCAGCCCCCCGGGTAGATCACCCCTCCACTTT. The encoded protein is CSPPGRSPLHF.

This clone was seen only once. The chain joins TRBV5-1 to TRBJ2-7; unclear D gene. This CDR3 region has 12 residues. V was cut by 7 bases and J by 1 base, with 9 bases left in between. From germline, CDR1 is SGHRS and CDR2 YFSETQ. The CDR3 sequence is CASSVDSYEQYF. As DNA, the CDR3 is TGCGCCAGCTCGGTGGATTCCTACGAGCAGTACTTC.

J is TRBJ2-7 and V is TRBV19; TRBD2 matches at 10 bases. This CDR3 has 16 residues. CDR1 is LNHDA and CDR2 is SQIVND in the germline V gene (reference sequence). J was trimmed by 0 bases and V by 2 bases; bases with no gene match: 4. DNA for the CDR3: TGTGCCAGTAGTATAACTAGCGGGGCGAGCTCCTACGAGCAGTACTTC. Translation gives CASSITSGASSYEQYF.

The chain has TRBV27 and TRBJ2-7; D may match TRBD1 or TRBD2 (6 bases each). This CDR3 is 16 amino acids long. CDR1 and CDR2 (germline): MNHEY, SMNVEV (reference sequence). With 3 bases removed from V and 5 bases from J, the gap between germline ends came to 20 bases. CDR3 sequence: CASSFSWGATPNEQYF. The CDR3 nucleotides are TGTGCCAGCAGTTTTTCCTGGGGGGCCACCCCCAACGAGCAGTACTTC.

The CDR3 DNA follows: TGTGCCAGCAGTTTAGGCGGGAGGCTGAGGACAGATACGCAGTATTTT. This translates into CASSLGGRLRTDTQYF. This chain links TRBV28 with TRBJ2-3; 8 bases line up with TRBD2. There are 16 residues in the CDR3. With 2 bases clipped from V and 3 bases from J, the junction kept 7 bases outside the gene matches. Germline V gene data show CDR1 as MDHEN and CDR2 as SYDVKM.

This clone was observed a single time. The J gene is TRBJ2-3, the V gene TRBV6-5; tentatively, D is TRBD2 (6 bases). Trimming removed 0 bases at V and 3 bases at J, with 10 bases between. This CDR3 has 15 amino acids. Germline V CDR1 and CDR2: MNHEY, SVGAGI. The CDR3 here is CASSYSRGRTDTQYF. As DNA, the CDR3 is TGTGCCAGCAGTTACTCGAGAGGGAGGACAGATACGCAGTATTTT.